What follows describes a single T cell receptor (beta chain). Stated time point: baseline pretreatment blood. Treatment defined: 15 Gy SBRT to primary tumor, nephrectomy 4 weeks later. Some clones are missing from TCRdb's copy, which holds only in-frame ones; the method was immunoSEQ multiplex PCR. The table includes 130,000 or so clones, 70% to 90% detected once. The record originates from a study of radiation and T cells in renal cell carcinoma. CDR3 length equals 14 residues. Germline V gene sequence: CDR1 SGHVS, CDR2 FQNEAQ. V dropped 2 bases and J dropped 6 bases, with 13 bases sitting between them.

The chain carries TRBV7-8 and TRBJ1-1; D gene ambiguous. This specimen was blood, taken from a patient whose treatment included radiotherapy and nephrectomy. The source is a woman aged 45-65 years with renal cell carcinoma. CDR3 sequence (DNA): TGTGCCAGCAGCTTAAACGAAGTGGACCCTGAAGCTTTCTTT. Translation: CASSLNEVDPEAFF.